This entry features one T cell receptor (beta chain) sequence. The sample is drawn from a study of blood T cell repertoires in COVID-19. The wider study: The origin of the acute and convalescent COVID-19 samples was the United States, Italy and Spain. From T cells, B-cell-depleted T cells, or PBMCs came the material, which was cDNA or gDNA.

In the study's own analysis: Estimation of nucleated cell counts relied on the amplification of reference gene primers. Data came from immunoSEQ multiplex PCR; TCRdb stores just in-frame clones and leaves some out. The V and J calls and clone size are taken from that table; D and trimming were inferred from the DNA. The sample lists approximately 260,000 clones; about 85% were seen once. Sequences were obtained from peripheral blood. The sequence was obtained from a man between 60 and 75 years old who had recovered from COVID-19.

CDR3 nucleotide sequence: TGTGCCAGCAGCTTGTTCGGGGGGCCAGATACGCAGTATTTT. The encoded protein is CASSLFGGPDTQYF. The V and J genes are TRBV5-6 and TRBJ2-3, with D perhaps matching TRBD2 (7 bases). Trimming took off 1 base at V and 4 bases at J, with 10 bases between the two ends. Germline values: CDR1 SGHDT, CDR2 YYEEEE. The CDR3 is made up of 14 amino acids.